The rows below give T cell receptor beta chains drawn from one sample of a study of cytomegalovirus exposure and HLA in healthy donors. The repertoire was sequenced with immunoSEQ multiplex PCR; TCRdb's copy has only in-frame clones and lacks some. The sample lists around 150,000 clones, more than 65% occurring once. The sequenced material came from PBMCs. The receptors were gathered from a woman aged 50 to 65 in good health and CMV-seronegative. Both conserved end residues are part of each CDR3. A D gene is named only where the DNA matches it firmly. A row's size may be missing; if present it is once, few, many or a size class.

TRBD1 | - | TRBJ1-2 | TRBV5-1 | CASRAGTGGEGYTF | TGCGCCAGCAGGGCGGGGACAGGGGGCGAAGGCTACACCTTC
TRBD2 | - | TRBJ2-1 | TRBV7-2 | CASSSGGRGAEFF | TGTGCCAGCAGCTCCGGGGGGCGGGGGGCTGAGTTCTTC
- | - | TRBJ2-7 | TRBV7-2 | CASSSSSYEQYF | TGTGCCAGCAGCTCTAGCTCCTACGAGCAGTACTTC
TRBD1 | - | TRBJ1-3 | TRBV11-1 | CASSLGGTGSGNTIYF | TGTGCCAGCAGCTTAGGAGGGACAGGCTCTGGAAACACCATATATTTT
TRBD1 | - | TRBJ2-3 | TRBV6-5 | CASSRTGPSDTQYF | TGTGCCAGCAGTAGGACAGGGCCTTCGGATACGCAGTATTTT
TRBD1 | - | TRBJ1-2 | TRBV19 | CASTQGQGNYGYTF | TGTGCCAGTACCCAGGGACAGGGGAACTATGGCTACACCTTC
- | - | TRBJ2-7 | TRBV19 | CASSMGVTGSYEQYF | TGTGCCAGTAGTATGGGGGTGACAGGTTCCTACGAGCAGTACTTC
- | - | TRBJ2-3 | TRBV4-1 | CASSRVPSRSSTDTQYF | TGCGCCAGCAGCCGCGTTCCCTCTCGATCGAGCACAGATACGCAGTATTTT
- | - | TRBJ1-1 | TRBV7-9 | CASSPGGTEAFF | TGTGCCAGCAGCCCCGGAGGCACTGAAGCTTTCTTT
TRBD1 | few | TRBJ1-1 | TRBV28 | CASSSRTGGDATEAFF | TGTGCCAGCAGTTCTCGGACAGGGGGCGATGCCACTGAAGCTTTCTTT
- | - | TRBJ2-5 | TRBV5-1 | CASSPGGAGGPETQYF | TGCGCCAGCAGCCCAGGGGGTGCGGGGGGCCCAGAGACCCAGTACTTC
TRBD2 | - | TRBJ2-1 | TRBV10-3 | CAISGTGIAGGDEQFF | TGTGCCATCAGTGGCACGGGAATTGCGGGGGGGGATGAGCAGTTCTTC
TRBD1 | - | TRBJ2-7 | TRBV2 | CASYRDSSYEQYF | TGTGCCAGTTATCGGGACAGCTCCTACGAGCAGTACTTC
TRBD2 | - | TRBJ2-3 | TRBV9 | CASSAGTSGGSLADTQYF | TGTGCCAGCAGCGCTGGGACTAGCGGGGGGTCGTTAGCAGATACGCAGTATTTT
- | - | TRBJ2-7 | TRBV5-1 | CASSGTTALYEQYF | TGCGCCAGCAGCGGCACTACGGCACTCTACGAGCAGTACTTC
TRBD2 | - | TRBJ2-2 | TRBV28 | CASSTSGLPNTGELFF | TGTGCCAGCAGTACCTCGGGACTACCAAACACCGGGGAGCTGTTTTTT
TRBD2 | - | TRBJ2-7 | TRBV6-1 | CASRTSVVYYEQYF | TGTGCCAGCAGAACTAGCGTGGTCTACTACGAGCAGTACTTC
- | - | TRBJ1-1 | TRBV2 | CASSEGGGAGMAFF | TGTGCCAGCAGTGAAGGGGGGGGCGCGGGTATGGCTTTCTTT
TRBD1 | - | TRBJ2-2 | TRBV6-4 | CASSDSVQGAHTGELFF | TGTGCCAGCAGTGACTCGGTACAGGGGGCGCACACCGGGGAGCTGTTTTTT
- | once | TRBJ2-2 | TRBV6-5 | CASSYKVSGNTGELFF | TGTGCCAGCAGTTATAAGGTGTCAGGGAACACCGGGGAGCTGTTTTTT
TRBD2 | - | TRBJ2-7 | TRBV28 | CASSFPTSGGTYEQYF | TGTGCCAGCAGTTTCCCGACTAGCGGGGGCACCTACGAGCAGTACTTC
- | - | TRBJ2-3 | TRBV5-1 | CASSPLGGAASDTQYF | TGCGCCAGCAGCCCACTAGGAGGGGCCGCCAGTGATACGCAGTATTTT
TRBD1 | - | TRBJ1-2 | TRBV19 | CASPIDRGGFYGYTF | TGTGCCAGTCCGATCGACAGGGGAGGGTTCTATGGCTACACCTTC
- | - | TRBJ1-2 | TRBV19 | CASSSQGFGYTF | TGTGCCAGTAGTTCGCAGGGGTTCGGCTACACCTTC
TRBD1 | - | TRBJ1-2 | TRBV6-1 | CASRRDRGYGYTF | TGTGCCAGCCGACGCGACAGGGGCTATGGCTACACCTTC
TRBD1 | few | TRBJ1-2 | TRBV6-6 | CASSAQQGAHYGYTF | TGTGCCAGCAGTGCACAACAGGGGGCGCACTATGGCTACACCTTC
- | - | TRBJ2-7 | TRBV4-3 | CASSHNTPLTEGYEQYF | TGCGCCAGCAGCCACAATACCCCTCTTACAGAGGGCTACGAGCAGTACTTC
TRBD2 | - | TRBJ2-1 | TRBV5-1 | CASRILGLAGEPQFF | TGCGCCAGCAGGATCTTGGGACTAGCGGGAGAGCCCCAGTTCTTC
TRBD1 | - | TRBJ1-2 | TRBV14 | CASSQAGQVHTF | TGTGCCAGCAGCCAAGCCGGACAGGTGCACACCTTC
- | once | TRBJ1-1 | TRBV7-2 | CASRSFRDTSFF | TGTGCCAGCAGGTCATTCCGGGACACGTCTTTCTTT
TRBD2 | - | TRBJ2-1 | TRBV4-3 | CASSQVGTSGRDHEQFF | TGCGCCAGCAGCCAAGTTGGGACTAGCGGGAGGGACCATGAGCAGTTCTTC
TRBD1 | - | TRBJ1-2 | TRBV5-1 | CASSLASDQLAGQGRLGYTF | TGCGCCAGCAGCTTGGCGTCGGATCAGTTAGCGGGACAGGGCCGGCTTGGCTACACCTTC
TRBD1 | few | TRBJ1-1 | TRBV9 | CASSVVGSSDRGFVFF | TGTGCCAGCAGCGTAGTAGGAAGTTCAGACAGGGGTTTTGTTTTCTTT
TRBD2 | - | TRBJ2-7 | TRBV27 | CASRIGGLAGDPGSEQYF | TGTGCCAGCAGGATCGGGGGACTAGCGGGCGACCCAGGGTCCGAGCAGTACTTC
- | - | TRBJ2-7 | TRBV6-5 | CASSKGVVAYEQYF | TGTGCCAGCAGTAAGGGGGTAGTAGCATACGAGCAGTACTTC
TRBD1 | - | TRBJ2-2 | TRBV7-2 | CASTRGTGGTGELFF | TGTGCCAGCACCAGGGGGACAGGGGGCACCGGGGAGCTGTTTTTT
- | - | TRBJ2-7 | TRBV7-9 | CASSSSGTSYEQYF | TGTGCCAGCAGCTCCTCCGGGACAAGCTACGAGCAGTACTTC
TRBD1 | - | TRBJ1-4 | TRBV19 | CASSSDRDRDNEKLFF | TGTGCCAGTAGTAGCGACCGGGACAGGGACAATGAAAAACTGTTTTTT
- | - | TRBJ2-7 | TRBV11-2 | CASSSLGDYEQYF | TGTGCCAGCAGCTCTCTCGGAGACTACGAGCAGTACTTC
- | - | TRBJ1-1 | TRBV28 | CASSAGELRNTEAFF | TGTGCCAGCAGCGCAGGGGAACTACGGAACACTGAAGCTTTCTTT
TRBD1 | - | TRBJ1-2 | TRBV9 | CASSVGRTGPPVYGYTF | TGTGCCAGCAGCGTAGGTCGGACAGGTCCCCCCGTCTATGGCTACACCTTC
- | - | TRBJ1-1 | TRBV25-1 | CASSEWQNTEAFF | TGTGCCAGCAGTGAATGGCAGAACACTGAAGCTTTCTTT